The 13 T cell receptor beta chains below were found in one sample sequenced in a study of T cells in Graves' hyperthyroidism and ophthalmopathy. The TCR beta CDR3 regions underwent amplification using RNA transcripts as the source. HTBI primers were used for first-round RT-PCR of the TCR CDR3. MiXCR, run by TCRdb on the multiplex PCR reads, gives a single entry per CDR3 protein. The sample consists of 500,000 or so distinct CDR3 sequences, more than 15% of them appearing once. Material: blood. These receptors were collected from a woman aged 18-29 years with Graves' ophthalmopathy.

The chain carries TRBV12-3 or TRBV12-4 and TRBJ2-5, with 12 bases identical to TRBD1. There are 16 residues in the CDR3. Trimming removed 3 bases from V and 6 bases from J; junction bases left unmatched: 8. The CDR3 loop reads CASSFLGTGGGKTQYF. The DNA of the CDR3 is TGTGCCAGCAGTTTCCTCGGGACAGGGGGCGGAAAGACCCAGTACTTC.

There are many counts of this clonotype. The gene calls are TRBV28 and TRBJ2-1; the match to TRBD2 covers 11 bases. CDR3 length equals 12 residues. CDR1 is MDHEN and CDR2 is SYDVKM in the germline V gene. J gave up 10 bases and V 7 bases, and 3 bases lay outside the gene matches. The CDR3 sequence: CASTGTSGEQFF. The CDR3 nucleotides are TGTGCCAGCACCGGGACTAGCGGAGAGCAGTTCTTC.

This sequence joins TRBV4-3 and TRBJ1-1; D gene uncertain. Germline V CDR1 and CDR2: LGHNA, YSLEER. The CDR3 is 13 residues long. Trimming removed 4 bases at V and 6 bases at J, with 12 bases between. For the CDR3, the DNA is TGCGCCAGCAGCCCCCGCAACTACGCTGAAGCTTTCTTT. It yields the protein CASSPRNYAEAFF.

The V call is TRBV12-3 or TRBV12-4, the J call TRBJ2-5, with 7 nucleotides matching TRBD2. Unmatched junction bases numbered 9, after V lost 5 bases and J lost 12 bases. CDR3 length equals 12 residues. In DNA, the CDR3 is TGTGCCAGCAGTGGGGGGGGGGTTTTCGAGTACTTC. Translating gives CASSGGGVFEYF.

This clonotype appeared many times. V and J are TRBV13 and TRBJ2-1, with TRBD2 as a possible D gene (5 bases). The CDR3 runs to 13 residues. Germline CDR1 PRHDT, CDR2 FYEKMQ (reference sequence). Trimming stripped 5 bases from V and 10 bases from J, with 15 bases between. The CDR3 reads CASSPGNRPEQFF. CDR3 sequence (DNA): TGTGCCAGCAGCCCCGGGAACCGACCGGAGCAGTTCTTC.

The genes are TRBV5-8 and TRBJ1-5, with 11 nucleotides matching TRBD1. CDR1 is SGHTS, CDR2 YDEGEE, per germline. V dropped 5 bases and J dropped 6; count of bases not matched to a gene: 7. The CDR3 is 15 residues long. CDR3 in amino acids: CASSTGQGESQPQHF. CDR3 sequence (DNA): TGTGCCAGCAGTACGGGACAGGGGGAGAGTCAGCCCCAGCATTTT. Variable domain in full (rest from reference TRBV5-8 and TRBJ1-5): EAGVTQSPTHLIKTRGQQATLRCSPISGHTSVYWYQQALGLGLQFLLWYDEGEERNRGNFPPRFSGRQFPNYSSELNVNALELEDSALYLCASSTGQGESQPQHFGDGTRLSIL.

At least ten counts were recorded for this clonotype. The rearrangement links TRBV6-1 to TRBJ2-5; D unresolved. The germline V gene has CDR1 MNHNS and CDR2 SASEGT. The CDR3 is 13 residues long. V dropped 4 bases and J dropped 4 bases, with 10 bases sitting between them. The CDR3 loop reads CASSVRNPETQYF. As DNA, the CDR3 is TGTGCCAGCAGTGTCCGGAATCCAGAGACCCAGTACTTC.

There are many counts of this clonotype. This chain joins TRBV6-1 and TRBJ2-1; TRBD2 aligns across 9 bases. CDR1 and CDR2 from the germline V gene are MNHNS and SASEGT. CDR3 length: 15 residues. V trimming: 4 bases; J trimming: 4 bases; junction bases outside the gene matches: 5. The CDR3 is CASSVAGELYNEQFF. The CDR3 DNA reads TGTGCCAGCAGTGTAGCGGGGGAGTTATACAATGAGCAGTTCTTC.

In DNA form, the CDR3 reads TGTGCCAGCAGTCGGGACAGGGTCATCGTGCAGTACTTC. It specifies CASSRDRVIVQYF. The chain carries TRBV28 and TRBJ2-7; 9 bases agree with TRBD1. In germline, CDR1 is MDHEN, CDR2 SYDVKM. The CDR3 consists of 13 residues. J was trimmed by 9 bases and V by 5 bases; bases with no gene match: 8.

There are many counts of this clonotype. The V call is TRBV7-2, the J call TRBJ2-7, with 14 positions matching TRBD2. The CDR3 loop spans 17 amino acids. Trimming removed 5 bases from V and 0 bases from J; junction bases left unmatched: 6. Germline CDR1 and CDR2: SGHTA and FQGNSA. CDR3 protein: CASSRGLAGVISYEQYF. For the CDR3, the DNA is TGTGCCAGCAGCCGGGGACTAGCGGGAGTAATCTCCTACGAGCAGTACTTC.

The chain recombines TRBV5-1 with TRBJ1-5; TRBD1 is a possible D gene (5 bases). The germline V gene has CDR1 SGHRS and CDR2 YFSETQ. With 0 bases removed from V and 7 bases from J, the gap between germline ends came to 8 bases. This CDR3 region has 13 residues. The CDR3 here is CASSLDWGQPQHF. The CDR3 coding sequence is TGCGCCAGCAGCTTGGATTGGGGGCAGCCCCAGCATTTT.

This clonotype appeared once. V is TRBV11-2 and J is TRBJ2-7, with D tentatively TRBD1 (8 bases). Per the germline V gene, CDR1 is SGHAT and CDR2 is FQNNGV. The CDR3 contains 13 residues. The V end was cut by 3 bases, the J end by 6 bases, with 12 bases between. The chain's CDR3 is CASSFYRGGEQYF. CDR3 nucleotides: TGTGCCAGCAGCTTCTACAGGGGGGGCGAGCAGTACTTC.

This clonotype was detected a few times. The V call is TRBV10-3, the J call TRBJ1-2, with D maybe TRBD1 (6 bases). Germline V lookup: CDR1 ENHRY, CDR2 SYGVKD. V lost 6 bases to trimming and J lost 0 bases, with 17 bases between them. This CDR3 is built from 16 residues. The CDR3 DNA is TGTGCCATCAGCCCTTTCTCGGACAGCGCTAACTATGGCTACACCTTC. This translates into CAISPFSDSANYGYTF.